These 21 T cell receptor beta chains originate from one sample sequenced in a study of T cell changes during pregnancy in multiple sclerosis. TCRdb's copy holds only in-frame clones and misses some; the assay was immunoSEQ multiplex PCR. The table records about 97,000 clones, more than 85% of them present only once. The material was peripheral blood, obtained in the second trimester of pregnancy. The receptors were sampled from a female donor with multiple sclerosis, enrolled in a pregnancy study.

In its sample, this clone was seen once. The rearrangement joins TRBV28 to TRBJ1-2, with 8 positions matching TRBD1. V shed 3 bases and J 4 bases; nucleotides not matched to a gene: 7. The CDR3 covers 15 residues. Germline V gives CDR1 MDHEN, CDR2 SYDVKM. The CDR3 loop reads CASSFQGAGSYGYTF. The CDR3, as DNA: TGTGCCAGCAGTTTTCAGGGGGCAGGTTCCTATGGCTACACCTTC.

The V gene is TRBV7-6, the J gene TRBJ2-2; 12 bases are shared with TRBD1. The CDR3 has 18 residues. V lost 4 bases and J lost 3; bases outside the gene matches: 9. CDR1 is SGHVS and CDR2 is FNYEAQ in the germline V gene. CDR3 in amino acids: CASSSPSGQGAYTGELFF. DNA of the CDR3: TGTGCCAGCAGCTCCCCATCGGGACAGGGGGCATACACCGGGGAGCTGTTTTTT.

The chain joins TRBV6-5 to TRBJ2-7; a possible D gene is TRBD2 (5 bases). Trimming removed 5 bases at V and 3 bases at J, with 14 bases between. Looked up from germline, CDR1 is MNHEY and CDR2 is SVGAGI. CDR3 length equals 14 residues. CDR3 in DNA: TGTGCCAGCAGTAGGACTTCGCTGAGCTACGAGCAGTACTTC. This gives the protein CASSRTSLSYEQYF.

This sequence joins TRBV27 and TRBJ1-5; D gene unclear. With 3 bases removed from V and 6 bases from J, the gap between germline ends came to 15 bases. The CDR3 is 15 residues long. Germline V gives CDR1 MNHEY, CDR2 SMNVEV (reference sequence). CDR3 sequence (DNA): TGTGCCAGCAGTTTCGGGCTAGGCGCGGGTCAGCCCCAGCATTTT. Translating it yields CASSFGLGAGQPQHF.

The chain links TRBV5-1 to TRBJ2-7, with D perhaps matching TRBD1 (7 bases). From germline, CDR1 is SGHRS and CDR2 YFSETQ. This CDR3 has 16 residues. V lost 4 bases and J lost 0, with 17 bases in between. CDR3 DNA sequence: TGCGCCAGCAGCCCCCTCGGGGGACAGAGCTCCTACGAGCAGTACTTC. Protein sequence: CASSPLGGQSSYEQYF. The variable domain in full, completed from reference TRBV5-1 and TRBJ2-7, reads KAGVTQTPRYLIKTRGQQVTLSCSPISGHRSVSWYQQTPGQGLQFLFEYFSETQRNKGNFPGRFSGRQFSNSRSEMNVSTLELGDSALYLCASSPLGGQSSYEQYFGPGTRLTVT.

J is TRBJ2-3 and V is TRBV5-4; D is perhaps TRBD2 (5 bases). Germline V CDR1 and CDR2: SGHNT, YYREEE (reference sequence). Trimming shortened V by 0 bases and J by 1 base, and 9 bases separated the two germline ends. The CDR3 consists of 15 residues. This CDR3 reads CASSLGGSRTDTQYF. DNA of the CDR3: TGTGCCAGCAGCTTGGGCGGGTCCCGCACAGATACGCAGTATTTT.

The J gene is TRBJ2-1, the V gene TRBV18; 7 bases fit TRBD1. Germline trimming cut 5 bases from V and 7 bases from J; bases unmatched to any gene: 17. The CDR3 is 17 residues long. Germline V gives CDR1 KGHSH, CDR2 LQKENI. The CDR3 protein is CASSVSADRVLGNEQFF. The CDR3 DNA is TGTGCCAGCTCAGTCAGCGCAGACAGGGTTTTAGGGAATGAGCAGTTCTTC. The variable domain in full, with the rest retrieved from reference TRBV18 and TRBJ2-1, is NAGVMQNPRHLVRRRGQEARLRCSPMKGHSHVYWYRQLPEEGLKFMVYLQKENIIDESGMPKERFSAEFPKEGPSILRIQQVVRGDSAAYFCASSVSADRVLGNEQFFGPGTRLTVL.

The chain employs TRBV29-1 and TRBJ2-5; 11 bases line up with TRBD2. The germline V gene has CDR1 SQVTM and CDR2 ANQGSEA. With 6 bases clipped from V and 5 bases from J, the junction kept 5 bases outside the gene matches. The CDR3 runs 13 residues. CDR3 amino acids: CSVSTSGVETQYF. CDR3 nucleotide sequence: TGCAGCGTCTCGACTAGCGGGGTGGAGACCCAGTACTTC. The full variable domain, in which reference TRBV29-1 and TRBJ2-5 provide the parts outside the CDR3, is SAVISQKPSRDICQRGTSLTIQCQVDSQVTMMFWYRQQPGQSLTLIATANQGSEATYESGFVIDKFPISRPNLTFSTLTVSNMSPEDSSIYLCSVSTSGVETQYFGPGTRLLVL.

V gene TRBV28 combines with J gene TRBJ2-7; the D gene is possibly TRBD2 (6 bases). The germline gives CDR1 MDHEN, CDR2 SYDVKM. Trimming took 4 bases from V and 1 from J, leaving 8 bases between them. CDR3 length equals 13 residues. CDR3 amino acids: CASSSGLSYEQYF. CDR3 in DNA: TGTGCCAGCAGTTCCGGACTATCCTACGAGCAGTACTTC.

J is TRBJ1-2 and V is TRBV29-1; D uncertain. The V and J ends lost 6 bases and 2 bases respectively, with 16 bases between them. Germline V gene data show CDR1 as SQVTM and CDR2 as ANQGSEA. The CDR3 extends over 14 amino acids. CDR3 region: CSVRDTSENYGYTF. CDR3 in DNA: TGCAGCGTGCGCGACACGTCCGAAAACTATGGCTACACCTTC.

The chain joins TRBV5-4 to TRBJ2-5; 11 bases are shared with TRBD2. This CDR3 spans 17 amino acids. CDR1 and CDR2 from the germline V gene are SGHNT and YYREEE (reference sequence). V was clipped by 3 bases and J by 4 bases; unmatched bases: 11. Written as DNA, the CDR3 is TGTGCCAGCAGCTCCTCTAGCGGGAGGAGAGGACGAGAGACCCAGTACTTC. This encodes CASSSSSGRRGRETQYF.

The rearrangement links TRBV5-8 to TRBJ2-1; 9 nucleotides match TRBD2. There are 14 residues in the CDR3. V lost 7 bases and J lost 7; bases outside the gene matches: 9. Germline V CDR1 and CDR2: SGHTS, YDEGEE. The CDR3 is CASGPASGINEQFF. The CDR3 coding sequence is TGTGCCAGCGGGCCGGCTAGCGGGATAAATGAGCAGTTCTTC.

The chain uses TRBV4-2 and TRBJ2-3, with 9 bases fitting TRBD2. With 0 bases clipped from V and 3 bases from J, the junction kept 13 bases outside the gene matches. The CDR3 contains 19 residues. CDR1 and CDR2 (germline): LGHNA, YNFKEQ. CDR3 nucleotide sequence: TGTGCCAGCAGCCAAGAATGGAGTGGCGGGAGGGCCGGGACAGATACGCAGTATTTT. Residues: CASSQEWSGGRAGTDTQYF.

This clone was observed a few times. The chain has TRBV4-3 and TRBJ1-1; 7 bases are a match to TRBD1. CDR1 is LGHNA and CDR2 is YSLEER in the germline V gene. This CDR3 comprises 14 residues. V lost 0 bases to trimming and J lost 6 bases; unmatched junction nucleotides: 4. CDR3 sequence: CASSQDLGQAEAFF. CDR3 coding DNA: TGCGCCAGCAGCCAAGATCTCGGACAGGCTGAAGCTTTCTTT.

This chain uses TRBV7-9 with TRBJ2-2; TRBD2 agrees at 13 bases. The CDR3 runs 16 residues. CDR1 is SEHNR and CDR2 is FQNEAQ in the germline V gene (reference sequence). After removal of 5 bases from V and 4 bases from J, the junction contained 4 bases not matched to a gene. CDR3 sequence reads: CASSGLAGVLTGELFF. The CDR3 coding sequence is TGTGCCAGCAGCGGACTAGCGGGAGTGCTCACCGGGGAGCTGTTTTTT.

The genes are TRBV29-1 and TRBJ2-3, with TRBD2 matching over 15 bases. J lost 1 base, V lost 7 bases, and 12 bases had no gene match. CDR1 is SQVTM, CDR2 ANQGSEA, per germline. There are 18 residues in the CDR3. CDR3 sequence: CSGTTGLAGGVGTDTQYF. The CDR3 nucleotides read TGCAGCGGAACCACGGGACTAGCGGGAGGCGTTGGCACAGATACGCAGTATTTT.

The rearrangement links TRBV19 to TRBJ1-1; 7 nucleotides match TRBD1. Germline trimming cut 4 bases from V and 0 bases from J; bases unmatched to any gene: 14. There are 18 residues in the CDR3. Germline assignment: CDR1 LNHDA and CDR2 SQIVND (reference sequence). The DNA of the CDR3 is TGTGCCAGTAGTAGTCAGGGGGGCGGCTGGCATCTGAACACTGAAGCTTTCTTT. Translation gives CASSSQGGGWHLNTEAFF. Full variable domain (missing parts from reference TRBV19 and TRBJ1-1): DGGITQSPKYLFRKEGQNVTLSCEQNLNHDAMYWYRQDPGQGLRLIYYSQIVNDFQKGDIAEGYSVSREKKESFPLTVTSAQKNPTAFYLCASSSQGGGWHLNTEAFFGQGTRLTVV.

V usage is TRBV4-2 and J usage is TRBJ1-1; 7 positions agree with TRBD1. After removal of 1 base from V and 1 base from J, the junction contained 6 bases not matched to a gene. Germline V CDR1 and CDR2: LGHNA, YNFKEQ. This CDR3 comprises 16 residues. The chain's CDR3 is CASSQGFPGGNTEAFF. The CDR3, as DNA: TGTGCCAGCAGCCAAGGTTTCCCAGGGGGGAACACTGAAGCTTTCTTT.

In this sample, this clone turned up once. This chain joins TRBV7-2 and TRBJ2-7, with 12 positions matching TRBD2. The CDR3 extends over 17 amino acids. Trimming took 5 bases from V and 0 from J; bases not matched to a gene: 8. Germline V lookup: CDR1 SGHTA, CDR2 FQGNSA. The CDR3 DNA sequence: TGTGCCAGCAGCACCAGGACTAGCGGGGCTAGCTCCTACGAGCAGTACTTC. It codes for CASSTRTSGASSYEQYF. Full variable domain (outside the CDR3, taken from reference TRBV7-2 and TRBJ2-7): GAGVSQSPSNKVTEKGKDVELRCDPISGHTALYWYRQSLGQGLEFLIYFQGNSAPDKSGLPSDRFSAERTGGSVSTLTIQRTQQEDSAVYLCASSTRTSGASSYEQYFGPGTRLTVT.

The chain recombines TRBV6-1 with TRBJ2-1; 10 bases are a match to TRBD2. The germline gives CDR1 MNHNS, CDR2 SASEGT. Unmatched junction bases numbered 8, after V lost 4 bases and J lost 2 bases. This CDR3 has 17 residues. CDR3 sequence reads: CASSASTSGFTYNEQFF. The CDR3 DNA sequence: TGTGCCAGCAGTGCATCGACTAGCGGGTTTACCTACAATGAGCAGTTCTTC.

The chain has TRBV5-6 and TRBJ1-1, with 7 bases aligning to TRBD1. The germline V gene has CDR1 SGHDT and CDR2 YYEEEE. The CDR3 runs to 14 residues. The V gene end was trimmed by 0 bases and the J gene end by 7 bases; junction bases not matched to a gene: 6. In DNA form, the CDR3 reads TGTGCCAGCAGCTTGGGACAGGGAAGGGGTGAAGCTTTCTTT. The encoded protein is CASSLGQGRGEAFF.